Reported below is one T cell receptor beta chain. What it recognizes is unknown. The data stem from a study of shared clonotypes between healthy human individuals. Study-wide results and caveats: The sole specimen, blood, was sampled, and tissue repertoires likely differ.

CDR1 is MNHEY and CDR2 is SVGAGI in the germline V gene. V lost 2 bases and J lost 2, with 9 bases in between. The CDR3 consists of 15 residues. Measured with immunoSEQ multiplex PCR; TCRdb has only the in-frame clones, and not every one. Found here are around 1.1 million clones, roughly 77% of them singletons; the top ten hold 0.85% to 1%. The sequencing input was memory CD4+ T cells from PBMCs. Subset here: CD45RA-negative fraction. The source of this sequence is a man aged 18 to 29 in good health. Some clones in this sample may be carry-over from other donors' samples. V and J are TRBV6-5 and TRBJ2-2, with TRBD1 as a possible D gene (5 bases). The CDR3 DNA sequence: TGTGCCAGCAGTTACGGGGCGGTTAACACCGGGGAGCTGTTTTTT. Protein product: CASSYGAVNTGELFF.